These 14 T cell receptor beta chains were sequenced from one sample in a study of a mutant IDH1 vaccine in newly diagnosed glioma. No antigen is known for these receptors. Repertoires were generated with immunoSEQ multiplex PCR, while TCRdb's copy carries only in-frame clones and drops some. Of under 40,000 clones listed, around 80% are singletons. Time point meaning: week 35, safety follow-up. One vaccine dose held 300 ug of mutant IDH1 20-mer peptide and came with topical imiquimod. Sequenced material: PBMCs, taken from a glioma patient whose treatment included an IDH1 peptide vaccine. The receptors were gathered from a man in his forties with glioma. Some clones in this sample may be carry-over from other donors' samples.

This clone was recorded once. The chain employs TRBV9 and TRBJ2-3; D remains ambiguous. Trimming stripped 1 base from V and 5 bases from J, with 5 bases between. Germline CDR1 and CDR2: SGDLS and YYNGEE. The CDR3 length is 12 residues. The CDR3 loop reads CASSVTEDTQYF. The CDR3 DNA is TGTGCCAGCAGCGTAACCGAAGATACGCAGTATTTT.

The chain recombines TRBV2 with TRBJ1-6; 8 bases match TRBD1. Trimming took 5 bases from V and 1 from J; bases not matched to a gene: 7. From germline, CDR1 is SNHLY and CDR2 FYNNEI. The CDR3 is 17 residues long. CDR3 nucleotide sequence: TGTGCCAGCAGTTCCAGAGACAGGGGTTCCTATAATTCACCCCTCCACTTT. Its translation is CASSSRDRGSYNSPLHF.

The chain links TRBV5-6 to TRBJ2-3; D is possibly TRBD1 (5 bases). The CDR3 extends over 15 amino acids. The V and J ends lost 4 bases and 0 bases respectively, with 12 bases between them. Germline assignment: CDR1 SGHDT and CDR2 YYEEEE. The CDR3 region has the DNA TGTGCCAGCAGCAGTGGGGCTCAGAGCACAGATACGCAGTATTTT. Translation gives CASSSGAQSTDTQYF. Full variable domain (outside the CDR3, taken from reference TRBV5-6 and TRBJ2-3): DAGVTQSPTHLIKTRGQQVTLRCSPKSGHDTVSWYQQALGQGPQFIFQYYEEEERQRGNFPDRFSGHQFPNYSSELNVNALLLGDSALYLCASSSGAQSTDTQYFGPGTRLTVL.

V and J are TRBV7-9 and TRBJ1-1, with D tentatively TRBD1 (5 bases). The CDR3 totals 14 residues. Per the germline V gene, CDR1 is SEHNR and CDR2 is FQNEAQ (reference sequence). Trimming took off 5 bases at V and 6 bases at J, with 16 bases between the two ends. The CDR3 protein is CASSLGRDAAEAFF. CDR3 sequence (DNA): TGTGCCAGCAGCCTAGGGAGGGACGCAGCTGAAGCTTTCTTT.

The chain is built from TRBV30 and TRBJ1-1; TRBD1 agrees at 8 bases. Germline lookup yields CDR1 GTSNPN and CDR2 SVGIG (reference sequence). This CDR3 contains 13 residues. Trimming cost V 4 bases and J 7 bases; bases outside gene matches: 8. The CDR3, as DNA: TGTGCCTGGACTCCAAGACAGGGGAGTGAAGCTTTCTTT. The encoded protein is CAWTPRQGSEAFF.

This chain uses TRBV5-4 with TRBJ2-1; 8 bases align to TRBD2. The CDR3 contains 14 residues. The germline V gene encodes CDR1 SGHNT and CDR2 YYREEE (reference sequence). V dropped 4 bases and J dropped 7; count of bases not matched to a gene: 7. CDR3 DNA sequence: TGTGCCAGCAGCCCTGGGGTAGCGGGAAATGAGCAGTTCTTC. Its translation: CASSPGVAGNEQFF.

This clone appeared once. At one boundary the junction diverges from the germline segment, which might be a read error. CDR3 coding DNA: TGCAGCGCCGCAGGGTTTGGAAACACCGTATATTTT. Its protein is CSAAGFGNTVYF. The chain uses TRBV29-1 and TRBJ1-3; a weak D match, TRBD1 (5 bases). This CDR3 is built from 12 residues. Germline assignment: CDR1 SQVTM and CDR2 ANQGSEA.

The chain has TRBV19 and TRBJ1-5; the D is unclear. CDR1 and CDR2 (germline): LNHDA, SQIVND (reference sequence). Trimming stripped 5 bases from V and 0 bases from J, with 5 bases between. The CDR3 length is 13 residues. The CDR3 nucleotides read TGTGCCAGTAGTCTTAATAGCAATCAGCCCCAGCATTTT. It encodes CASSLNSNQPQHF. The whole variable domain, filled in from reference TRBV19 and TRBJ1-5, reads DGGITQSPKYLFRKEGQNVTLSCEQNLNHDAMYWYRQDPGQGLRLIYYSQIVNDFQKGDIAEGYSVSREKKESFPLTVTSAQKNPTAFYLCASSLNSNQPQHFGDGTRLSIL.

The chain combines TRBV6-1 with TRBJ1-2; 10 nucleotides line up with TRBD1. Unmatched junction bases numbered 11, after V lost 7 bases and J lost 6 bases. This CDR3 spans 15 amino acids. From germline, CDR1 is MNHNS and CDR2 SASEGT. The DNA of the CDR3 is TGTGCCAGCACCCTACCCAGACAGGGGGCCGATGGCTACACCTTC. This translates into CASTLPRQGADGYTF.

The chain combines TRBV19 with TRBJ2-2; D is unclear. CDR1 and CDR2 (germline): LNHDA, SQIVND (reference sequence). The CDR3 covers 14 residues. Between the trimmed V and J ends, which lost 3 bases and 1 base, there was a span of 6 bases. Written as DNA, the CDR3 is TGTGCCAGTAGTATTAATGGGAACACCGGGGAGCTGTTTTTT. Its translation is CASSINGNTGELFF.

The chain uses TRBV7-2 and TRBJ2-2; D perhaps matches TRBD1 (6 bases). Trimming removed 0 bases from V and 6 bases from J, with 17 bases in between. This CDR3 comprises 17 residues. Germline V gene sequence: CDR1 SGHTA, CDR2 FQGNSA. CDR3 DNA: TGTGCCAGCAGCTTAGCCAATATAGGGCAGGGGTCCGGGGAGCTGTTTTTT. Amino acid sequence: CASSLANIGQGSGELFF.

The genes are TRBV5-1 and TRBJ1-1; D perhaps matches TRBD1 (6 bases). The CDR3 contains 16 residues. Germline values: CDR1 SGHRS, CDR2 YFSETQ. V was cut by 0 bases and J by 6 bases, with 18 bases left in between. The CDR3: CASSLAESRGGPEAFF. The CDR3 nucleotides are TGCGCCAGCAGCTTGGCCGAGTCCCGCGGGGGCCCTGAAGCTTTCTTT.

The V and J genes are TRBV29-1 and TRBJ2-1; 11 bases align to TRBD2. V lost 8 bases and J lost 5; bases outside the gene matches: 8. This CDR3 has 14 residues. Germline V lookup: CDR1 SQVTM, CDR2 ANQGSEA. This CDR3 is CSTAGTSGNNEQFF. CDR3 nucleotide sequence: TGCAGCACCGCCGGGACTAGCGGTAACAATGAGCAGTTCTTC.

The chain carries TRBV13 and TRBJ2-1; maybe TRBD2 (6 bases). Germline CDR1 PRHDT, CDR2 FYEKMQ (reference sequence). V lost 5 bases to trimming and J lost 0 bases, with 20 bases between them. This CDR3 spans 18 amino acids. The CDR3 loop is CASSLQPLGGSSYNEQFF. The CDR3 DNA sequence: TGTGCCAGCAGCCTACAACCGCTCGGGGGAAGCTCCTACAATGAGCAGTTCTTC.